The present T cell receptor (beta chain) was sequenced within a study of cytomegalovirus exposure and HLA in healthy donors. Whole-study results and caveats: The tendency of first-cohort TCR clusters to co-occur in the 120 validation repertoires was the finding of a later analysis.

Germline V lookup: CDR1 SNHLY, CDR2 FYNNEI. This CDR3 is 17 amino acids long. V lost 2 bases, J lost 3 bases, and 20 bases lay in between. Libraries were prepared by immunoSEQ multiplex PCR; TCRdb keeps only in-frame clonotypes and omits some of them. This table has 150,000 to 200,000 clones, over 85% appearing once. On this clone itself: Its matching antigen is unknown.

The chain recombines TRBV2 with TRBJ2-7; possibly TRBD2 for D (6 bases). The receptor was derived from a man between 18 and 35 years old in good health and CMV-seropositive. Input material: PBMCs. The CDR3 is CASSERSNWGDFYEQYF. The CDR3 coding sequence is TGTGCCAGCAGTGAAAGGTCTAACTGGGGGGACTTCTACGAGCAGTACTTC.